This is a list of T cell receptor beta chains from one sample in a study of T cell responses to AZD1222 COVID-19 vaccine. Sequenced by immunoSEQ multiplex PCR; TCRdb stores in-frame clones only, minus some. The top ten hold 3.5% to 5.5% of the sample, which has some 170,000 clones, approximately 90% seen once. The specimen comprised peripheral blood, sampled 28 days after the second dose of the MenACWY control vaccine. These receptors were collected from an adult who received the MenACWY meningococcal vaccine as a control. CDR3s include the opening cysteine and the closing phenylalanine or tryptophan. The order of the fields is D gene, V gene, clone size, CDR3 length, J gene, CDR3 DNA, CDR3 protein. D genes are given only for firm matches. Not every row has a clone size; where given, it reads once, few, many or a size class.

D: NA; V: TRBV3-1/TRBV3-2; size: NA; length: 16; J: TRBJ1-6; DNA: TGTGCCAGCAGCCAAGCGTACGGGATCGGGGATTCACCCCTCCACTTT; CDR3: CASSQAYGIGDSPLHF
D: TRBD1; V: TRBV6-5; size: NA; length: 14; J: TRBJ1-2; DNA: TGTGCCAGCAGTTATACAGGGGGCGCCTATGGCTACACCTTC; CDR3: CASSYTGGAYGYTF
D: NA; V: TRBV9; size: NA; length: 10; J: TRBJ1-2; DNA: TGTGCCAGCAGCTCACTTGGCTACACCTTC; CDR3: CASSSLGYTF
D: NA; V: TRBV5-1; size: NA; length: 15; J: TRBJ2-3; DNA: TGCGCCAGCAGCTTGTCGGGGCTGGACACAGATACGCAGTATTTT; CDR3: CASSLSGLDTDTQYF
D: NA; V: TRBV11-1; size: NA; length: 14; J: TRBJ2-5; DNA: TGTGCCAGCAGCTACGGGGGACAGACACCTCACCAGTACTTC; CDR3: CASSYGGQTPHQYF
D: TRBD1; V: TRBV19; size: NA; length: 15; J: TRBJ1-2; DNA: TGTGCCAGTAGGATCCGGGACAGTGATAACTATGGCTACACCTTC; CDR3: CASRIRDSDNYGYTF
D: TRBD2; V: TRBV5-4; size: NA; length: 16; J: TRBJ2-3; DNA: TGTGCCAGCGGCCGAATACTAGCGGGAGGGACAGATACGCAGTATTTT; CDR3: CASGRILAGGTDTQYF
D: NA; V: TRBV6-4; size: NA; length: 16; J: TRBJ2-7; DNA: TGTGCCAGCCCTAAGCAGGGGCAGGGGGGAAACTACGAGCAGTACTTC; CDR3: CASPKQGQGGNYEQYF
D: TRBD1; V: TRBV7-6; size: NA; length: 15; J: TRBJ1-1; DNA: TGTGCCAGCAGCGCCGGGACAGTCTCTAACACTGAAGCTTTCTTT; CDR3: CASSAGTVSNTEAFF
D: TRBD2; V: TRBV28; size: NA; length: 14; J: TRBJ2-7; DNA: TGTGCCAGCAGTTTAAGGCGGGAGAAGGGAGAGCAGTACTTC; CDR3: CASSLRREKGEQYF
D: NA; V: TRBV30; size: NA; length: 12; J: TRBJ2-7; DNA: TGTGCCTGGAGTGAGGGGCAGGGAAAGCAGTACTTC; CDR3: CAWSEGQGKQYF
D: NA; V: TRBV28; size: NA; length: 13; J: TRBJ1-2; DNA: TGTGCCAGCAGCCCCTTCGGTAACTATGGCTACACCTTC; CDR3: CASSPFGNYGYTF
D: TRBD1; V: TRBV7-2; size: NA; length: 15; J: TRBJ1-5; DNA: TGTGCCAGCAGCTTAGAAGAGACAGGGAATCAGCCCCAGCATTTT; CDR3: CASSLEETGNQPQHF
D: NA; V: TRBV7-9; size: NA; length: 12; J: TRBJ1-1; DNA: TGTGCCAGCAGCTTGGGGAGCACTGAAGCTTTCTTT; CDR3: CASSLGSTEAFF
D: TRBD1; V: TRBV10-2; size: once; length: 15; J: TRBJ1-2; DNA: TGCGCCAGCAAAGACAGGGGGCGCTCCCTTGGGGGCTACACCTTC; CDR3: CASKDRGRSLGGYTF
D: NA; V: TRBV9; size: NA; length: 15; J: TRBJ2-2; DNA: TGTGCCAGCAGCCCCCTCTCCGGGAACACCGGGGAGCTGTTTTTT; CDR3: CASSPLSGNTGELFF
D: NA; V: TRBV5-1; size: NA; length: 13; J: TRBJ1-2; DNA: TGCGCCAGCAGTCCTGACGGCTATAGTGGCTACACCTTC; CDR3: CASSPDGYSGYTF